Sequencing of this T cell receptor (beta chain) was carried out in a study of post-analysis software for immune sequencing data. Background on the study: The cohort encompassed relapsing-remitting, secondary progressive and progressive-relapsing multiple sclerosis disease courses.

Comments on this clonotype: Its antigen remains unidentified.

Study-wide points: Patients carried 4 or 5 TRBV segments more frequently than controls did, and TRBV5-6, TRBV5-1 and TRBV20-1 were among them. When compared against controls, multiple sclerosis patients showed significantly lower normalized Chao1 diversity. Co-batched samples clustered tightly together by F measure.

Carried by the TCR beta cDNA libraries were unique molecular identifiers. Researchers reported some 500,000 cDNA molecules coming from roughly 1 to 10 million T cells. TCRdb redid the calling of the PCR reads with MiXCR, one entry per CDR3 protein. This table has over 150,000 distinct CDR3 sequences, approximately 30% appearing once. There are 15 residues in the CDR3. J lost 10 bases, V lost 0 bases, and 8 bases had no gene match. Germline V lookup: CDR1 MNHNS, CDR2 SASEGT. This chain links TRBV6-1 with TRBJ1-4, with 7 bases lining up with TRBD1. The sample was blood. The source is a girl between 10 and 17 years old with multiple sclerosis. DNA of the CDR3: TGTGCCAGCAGTGAAGCCAGGGGGATCGGGAGAAAACTGTTTTTT. This codes for CASSEARGIGRKLFF.